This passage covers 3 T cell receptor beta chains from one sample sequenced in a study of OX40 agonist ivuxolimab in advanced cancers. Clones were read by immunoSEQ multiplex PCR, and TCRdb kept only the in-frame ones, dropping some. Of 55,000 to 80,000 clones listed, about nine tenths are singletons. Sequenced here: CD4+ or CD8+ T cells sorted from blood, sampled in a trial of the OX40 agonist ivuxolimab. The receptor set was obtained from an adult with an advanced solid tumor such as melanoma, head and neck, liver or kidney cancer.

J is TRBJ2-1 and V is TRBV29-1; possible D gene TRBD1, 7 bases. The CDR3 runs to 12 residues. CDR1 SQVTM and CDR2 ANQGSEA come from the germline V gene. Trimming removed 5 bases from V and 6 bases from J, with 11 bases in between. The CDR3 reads CSVFQGGNEQFF. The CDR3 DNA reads TGCAGCGTTTTTCAGGGGGGCAATGAGCAGTTCTTC.

CDR3 sequence reads: CASSRQGDNNEQFF. The CDR3 DNA reads TGTGCCAGCAGCCGACAGGGAGACAACAATGAGCAGTTCTTC. V is TRBV7-3 and J is TRBJ2-1, with 7 bases lining up with TRBD1. The V segment lost 5 bases and the J segment 5 bases; nucleotides outside the gene matches: 6. The CDR3 spans 14 residues. The germline V gene has CDR1 SGHTA and CDR2 FQGTGA. The full variable domain, completed using reference TRBV7-3 and TRBJ2-1, is GAGVSQTPSNKVTEKGKYVELRCDPISGHTALYWYRQSLGQGPEFLIYFQGTGAADDSGLPNDRFFAVRPEGSVSTLKIQRTERGDSAVYLCASSRQGDNNEQFFGPGTRLTVL.

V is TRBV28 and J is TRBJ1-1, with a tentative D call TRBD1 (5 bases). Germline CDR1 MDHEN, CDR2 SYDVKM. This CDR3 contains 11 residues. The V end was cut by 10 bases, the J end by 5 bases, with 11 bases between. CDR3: CATSGRTEAFF. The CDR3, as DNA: TGTGCCACGTCAGGGCGTACTGAAGCTTTCTTT.